The table lists the clone carrying this T cell receptor (beta chain) with a few counts. The data stem from a study of patients and donors after allogeneic stem cell transplantation. Per the germline V gene, CDR1 is SGHAT and CDR2 is FQNNGV. CDR3 size: 19 residues. Losses at the gene ends were 5 bases for V and 0 bases for J; bases not matched to a gene: 10. TCRdb reanalysed the RT-PCR reads using MiXCR and keeps one entry per CDR3 protein. The sample shows about 960,000 distinct CDR3 sequences, roughly 18% of them seen only once. This sequence was found in a human donor who was either an allogeneic HSCT recipient or a stem cell or donor lymphocyte infusion donor (not recorded which). It is not recorded whose cells these are; they may come from a transplant donor. The rearrangement joins TRBV11-2 to TRBJ2-1; 13 bases fit TRBD2. Sequenced: blood, either unsorted or a sorted T cell fraction (not recorded which). The CDR3 bases are TGTGCCAGCAGCCTTAGGACTAGCGGGGGCGCAAGCTCCTACAATGAGCAGTTCTTC. Its translation is CASSLRTSGGASSYNEQFF.